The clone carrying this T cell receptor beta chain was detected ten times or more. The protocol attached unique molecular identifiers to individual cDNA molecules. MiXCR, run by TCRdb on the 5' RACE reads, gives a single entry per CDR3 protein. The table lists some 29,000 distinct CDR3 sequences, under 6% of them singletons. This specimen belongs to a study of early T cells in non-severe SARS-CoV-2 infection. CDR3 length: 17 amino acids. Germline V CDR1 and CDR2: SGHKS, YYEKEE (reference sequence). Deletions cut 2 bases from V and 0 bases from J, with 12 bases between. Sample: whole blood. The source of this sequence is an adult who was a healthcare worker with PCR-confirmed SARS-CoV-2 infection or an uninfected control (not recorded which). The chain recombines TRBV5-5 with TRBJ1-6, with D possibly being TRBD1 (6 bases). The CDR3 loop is CASSFGQPSSYNSPLHF. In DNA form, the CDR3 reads TGTGCCAGCAGCTTCGGACAGCCGAGCTCCTATAATTCACCCCTCCACTTT.